Following are 20 T cell receptor beta chains from one sample sequenced in a study of shared T cell receptors in the human thymus. Sequencing was performed with immunoSEQ multiplex PCR; in TCRdb, only in-frame clones are kept and a portion is missing. The sample has hundreds of thousands of clones, 80% to 90% seen once. The sample was also reused in another study, on human thymus T cells.

Sequenced: thymocytes. These receptors were obtained from a girl less than two years old with a congenital heart defect.

The chain couples TRBV25-1 to TRBJ1-2, with 7 bases lining up with TRBD1. The ends lost 4 bases at V and 2 bases at J; junction bases unmatched: 7. Looked up from germline, CDR1 is MGHDK and CDR2 is SYGVNS. This CDR3 is built from 15 residues. This CDR3 reads CASSGTVQGNYGYTF. For the CDR3, the DNA is TGTGCCAGCAGTGGGACCGTACAGGGGAACTATGGCTACACCTTC.

The rearrangement uses TRBV2 and TRBJ1-1; no clear D. The CDR3 has 11 amino acids. The V end lost 8 bases, the J end lost 2 bases, and 6 bases lay between the germline ends. The germline V gene has CDR1 SNHLY and CDR2 FYNNEI. The CDR3 reads CASPKNTEAFF. The CDR3 DNA reads as TGTGCCAGCCCTAAAAACACTGAAGCTTTCTTT.

The chain is built from TRBV30 and TRBJ2-7, with D possibly being TRBD1 (5 bases). The length of the CDR3 is 12 residues. The germline V gene has CDR1 GTSNPN and CDR2 SVGIG (reference sequence). Trimming cost V 5 bases and J 3 bases, with 11 bases left between them. This CDR3 is CAWADNYYEQYF. In nucleotides, the CDR3 is TGTGCCTGGGCGGACAACTACTACGAGCAGTACTTC.

This chain links TRBV30 with TRBJ1-6; 7 bases fit TRBD1. V lost 4 bases to trimming and J lost 11 bases; unmatched junction nucleotides: 8. The CDR3 has 13 residues. Germline assignment: CDR1 GTSNPN and CDR2 SVGIG (reference sequence). DNA for the CDR3: TGTGCCTGGACCGGGACAGAATCCCCACCCCTCCACTTT. Its protein is CAWTGTESPPLHF. The full variable domain, its missing parts supplied by reference TRBV30 and TRBJ1-6, is SQTIHQWPATLVQPVGSPLSLECTVEGTSNPNLYWYRQAAGRGLQLLFYSVGIGQISSEVPQNLSASRPQDRQFILSSKKLLLSDSGFYLCAWTGTESPPLHFGNGTRLTVT.

The CDR3: CASSLSSGGPGINYGYTF. CDR3 nucleotide sequence: TGTGCCAGCAGCTTAAGTTCCGGGGGGCCCGGGATTAACTATGGCTACACCTTC. The chain uses TRBV7-2 and TRBJ1-2; D is possibly TRBD1 (6 bases). Trimming cost V 2 bases and J 1 base, with 20 bases left between them. Germline CDR1 and CDR2: SGHTA and FQGNSA. This CDR3 has 18 residues.

The CDR3 reads CASSALHKIYLSGANVLTF. The CDR3 DNA reads TGTGCCAGCAGTGCCCTCCACAAGATTTACCTCTCTGGGGCCAACGTCCTGACTTTC. The chain couples TRBV2 to TRBJ2-6; D is unresolved. Germline V lookup: CDR1 SNHLY, CDR2 FYNNEI. Trimming cost V 4 bases and J 0 bases, with 19 bases left between them. The CDR3 consists of 19 residues.

This clone is a singleton in its sample. The chain links TRBV4-2 to TRBJ2-7; maybe TRBD2 (6 bases). Deletions cut 3 bases from V and 2 bases from J, with 14 bases between. Germline lookup yields CDR1 LGHNA and CDR2 YNFKEQ. The CDR3 has 15 residues. The CDR3 DNA follows: TGTGCCAGCAGCCATGTGGCGGGGCGAACCTACGAGCAGTACTTC. This encodes CASSHVAGRTYEQYF.

This rearrangement joins TRBV6-4 to TRBJ2-5; 7 bases align to TRBD2. With V trimmed by 6 bases and J by 2 bases, 12 bases remained unmatched. CDR1 is MRHNA and CDR2 is SNTAGT in the germline V gene. CDR3 size: 16 residues. CDR3 DNA sequence: TGTGCCAGCAGCCCCGCCGGCGGGACTATTCAAGAGACCCAGTACTTC. Protein: CASSPAGGTIQETQYF.

The chain combines TRBV5-8 with TRBJ1-5; TRBD1 might be the D (5 bases). The V end lost 0 bases, the J end lost 1 base, and 11 bases lay between the germline ends. The length of the CDR3 is 16 residues. The germline V gene has CDR1 SGHTS and CDR2 YDEGEE. CDR3 loop: CASSLVLGGSNQPQHF. The CDR3 region has the DNA TGTGCCAGCAGCTTGGTTTTGGGGGGAAGCAATCAGCCCCAGCATTTT.

This clone was picked up one time. This chain links TRBV6-5 with TRBJ1-1; no clear D gene. The V gene's germline CDR1 is MNHEY and CDR2 SVGAGI. Between the trimmed V and J ends, which lost 2 bases and 1 base, there was a span of 8 bases. This CDR3 is built from 14 residues. This CDR3 reads CASSYQTRNTEAFF. In nucleotides, the CDR3 is TGTGCCAGCAGTTACCAAACAAGGAACACTGAAGCTTTCTTT.

The chain employs TRBV15 and TRBJ1-6; no clear D. Germline V lookup: CDR1 LNHNV, CDR2 YYDKDF (reference sequence). Trimming pared 4 bases from V and 0 bases from J, leaving 16 bases between. This CDR3 spans 18 amino acids. CDR3 amino acids: CATSIHTPRSSYNSPLHF. CDR3 in DNA: TGTGCCACCAGCATTCACACGCCGAGGAGCTCCTATAATTCACCCCTCCACTTT.

This chain uses TRBV5-6 with TRBJ1-6, with D tentatively TRBD1 (5 bases). Trimming stripped 4 bases from V and 10 bases from J, with 18 bases between. The CDR3 runs to 15 residues. Germline CDR1 reads SGHDT; CDR2 reads YYEEEE. CDR3 sequence reads: CASSRDEEGNSPLHF. The CDR3 DNA is TGTGCCAGCAGCCGGGACGAGGAGGGGAACTCACCCCTCCACTTT.

The chain is built from TRBV4-1 and TRBJ1-6; a possible D gene is TRBD1 (6 bases). V was pared by 0 bases and J by 4 bases, with 13 bases between. The CDR3 extends over 17 amino acids. The germline gives CDR1 MGHRA, CDR2 YSYEKL. This chain's CDR3 is CASSQDWDIRYNSPLHF. For the CDR3, the DNA is TGCGCCAGCAGCCAAGATTGGGACATAAGGTATAATTCACCCCTCCACTTT.

This clone has just one count. The chain has TRBV5-1 and TRBJ1-1, with D maybe TRBD1 (6 bases). The V and J ends lost 0 bases and 7 bases respectively, with 19 bases between them. This CDR3 has 16 residues. CDR1 and CDR2 from the germline V gene are SGHRS and YFSETQ. In DNA, the CDR3 is TGCGCCAGCAGCTTGGGTCTCCCAGGACAGATCAATGAAGCTTTCTTT. This codes for CASSLGLPGQINEAFF.

The chain employs TRBV7-2 and TRBJ2-7, with TRBD1 matching 7 bases. The CDR3 is made up of 13 amino acids. Germline loops: CDR1 SGHTA, CDR2 FQGNSA. V gave up 4 bases and J gave up 3 bases; unmatched junction bases: 3. CDR3 sequence: CASSSGDSYEQYF. In DNA, the CDR3 is TGTGCCAGCAGCTCCGGGGACAGCTACGAGCAGTACTTC. The full variable domain, its missing parts supplied by reference TRBV7-2 and TRBJ2-7, is GAGVSQSPSNKVTEKGKDVELRCDPISGHTALYWYRQSLGQGLEFLIYFQGNSAPDKSGLPSDRFSAERTGGSVSTLTIQRTQQEDSAVYLCASSSGDSYEQYFGPGTRLTVT.

V usage is TRBV18 and J usage is TRBJ1-2; 8 bases agree with TRBD1. CDR1 is KGHSH and CDR2 is LQKENI in the germline V gene. Trimming cost V 6 bases and J 8 bases; bases outside gene matches: 8. This CDR3 comprises 13 residues. This CDR3 reads CASSQGQGGGYTF. Written as DNA, the CDR3 is TGTGCCAGCTCCCAAGGACAGGGTGGAGGCTACACCTTC.

This clone was observed a few times. This chain connects TRBV7-8 to TRBJ2-2, with a possible D match to TRBD1 (5 bases). The CDR3 runs to 16 residues. Germline V gene lookup returns CDR1 SGHVS and CDR2 FQNEAQ. Trimming cost V 5 bases and J 5 bases, with 18 bases left between them. CDR3 in amino acids: CASSAHPSGWTGELFF. For the CDR3, the DNA is TGTGCCAGCAGCGCTCATCCCTCAGGGTGGACCGGGGAGCTGTTTTTT. Supplemented by reference TRBV7-8 and TRBJ2-2, the full variable domain reads GAGVSQSPRYKVAKRGQDVALRCDPISGHVSLFWYQQALGQGPEFLTYFQNEAQLDKSGLPSDRFFAERPEGSVSTLKIQRTQQEDSAVYLCASSAHPSGWTGELFFGEGSRLTVL.

The rearrangement links TRBV30 to TRBJ1-1; the match to TRBD1 covers 8 bases. The CDR3 has 17 residues. CDR1 GTSNPN and CDR2 SVGIG come from the germline V gene (reference sequence). The V gene end was trimmed by 3 bases and the J gene end by 3 bases; junction bases not matched to a gene: 15. Written as DNA, the CDR3 is TGTGCCTGGAGCCAGGGGGCGCGAAGGGTTTGGGACACTGAAGCTTTCTTT. This sequence encodes CAWSQGARRVWDTEAFF.

J is TRBJ1-1 and V is TRBV9; 10 bases are a match to TRBD1. V shed 4 bases, J shed 6 bases, and the junction held 6 bases outside the gene matches. This CDR3 comprises 14 residues. Germline V lookup: CDR1 SGDLS, CDR2 YYNGEE. In DNA, the CDR3 is TGTGCCAGCAGCCAGGGGGACAGGGGTCCTGAAGCTTTCTTT. Residues: CASSQGDRGPEAFF.

This clone was counted only a few times. The genes are TRBV4-1 and TRBJ2-7; maybe TRBD1 (6 bases). The V gene lost 1 base and the J gene lost 2 bases, with 6 bases spanning the gap. Germline loops: CDR1 MGHRA, CDR2 YSYEKL. The CDR3 extends over 13 amino acids. The CDR3 reads CASSQAGAYEQYF. The CDR3 DNA reads as TGCGCCAGCAGCCAAGCAGGGGCCTACGAGCAGTACTTC.